This TCR beta chain appears in the sequencing data of a study of T cell changes during pregnancy in multiple sclerosis. The CDR3 runs 16 residues. The V and J ends lost 2 bases and 4 bases, in that order; junction bases with no gene match: 5. From germline, CDR1 is ENHRY and CDR2 SYGVKD. Profiled with immunoSEQ multiplex PCR; TCRdb holds only in-frame clones, not every one. Seen here are 57,000 or so clones, 80% to 95% observed once, and the top ten hold around 3.5%. The chain is built from TRBV10-3 and TRBJ2-2; TRBD1 aligns across 9 bases. The sequences come from peripheral blood, collected after pregnancy. The clonotype was recovered from a female donor in good health, enrolled as a control in a pregnancy study. The CDR3 spells CAISEADRGGTGELFF. CDR3 in DNA: TGTGCCATCAGTGAGGCGGACAGGGGCGGCACCGGGGAGCTGTTTTTT.